This T cell receptor beta chain was recovered during a study of shared clonotypes between healthy human individuals (dated by TCRdb to 2020 to 2022). With regard to the full study: The cohort comprised a couple of women and a few men aged 18 to 49 years. Leukapheresis yielded between about 0.94 and 9.5 billion PBMCs per donor. Per donor, three plates each were used for CD4 naive and CD4 memory, two for CD8 naive, and one for CD8 memory. To estimate repertoire size and how much clonotype sharing occurs between individuals, the study deeply sequenced the blood TCR repertoires of about five healthy adults. Different laboratories and diverse techniques were used to prepare libraries and sequence TCR repertoires, to increase sequencing depth and limit assay-specific biases. Overall study results and their limits: Pairwise subsampling led to the expectation that sequencing depth would affect the degree of clonotype sharing among donors. Rarefaction of sorted-subset datasets indicated incomplete sequencing despite the large sequencing depth. Clonotypes shared by all four sorted-subset donors showed higher generation probabilities than non-shared clonotypes. Sampling was restricted to blood, and TCR repertoires in tissue are likely to differ from TCR repertoires in blood. Naive subsets generally had larger estimated clonotype richness than memory subsets. Because the study included only a small number of donors, the genetic and exposure-history diversity represented was limited. When a few donors were compared, the shared fraction of clonotypes was around 5% for naive CD4, around 3.6% for naive CD8, 2% to 2.5% for memory CD4, and 0.4% for memory CD8.

On this clone itself: Its cognate antigen has yet to be identified. Base qualities are not at hand, and no much larger clone is one base apart.

The donors were healthy, HIV-negative adults who had no recently reported acute infections or vaccinations. Every donor was a Caucasian adult residing in Nashville, Tennessee, USA. CD4+ T cells were enriched through magnetic negative selection, after which naive cells were positively selected on CD45RA and the remaining negative fraction served as the memory subset. After blood collection by leukapheresis, PBMCs were isolated using Ficoll-Histopaque density gradient centrifugation and then cryopreserved in the vapor phase of liquid nitrogen. Analytical flow cytometry was used to check the purity and quantity of every magnetically sorted T cell population. Genomic DNA was isolated from each sorted fraction and quantified by UV absorbance on a Nanodrop 2000c. Using the deep immunoSEQ assay, multiplex PCR amplified TCR CDR3 regions from genomic DNA. Genomic DNA extracted from each cell subset was distributed evenly over all wells of several immunoSEQ 96-well plates, and each plate served as one replicate. For sorted subsets, about 200 ng genomic DNA, equal to 30,000 or so T cell genomes, was loaded into each replicate PCR. The purified libraries were quantified using a Qubit 3.0 fluorometer, sized with a Bioanalyzer 2100, and then quantified again using the KAPA Library Quantification kit. Each immunoSEQ 96-well plate was sequenced on its own single-read 150-cycle Illumina NextSeq 550 flow cell. The source study handled its data this way. Because the immunoSEQ output held only junctional sequences and lacked quality scores, the filtering could not match the filtering applied to full-length reads. To assign V/J genes and CDR3, sequences were annotated using PyIR, a Python wrapper for IgBLAST v1.9, with IMGT germline references. Any read was removed if the V/J assignment was weak (E-value above 1e-6), the CDR3 was missing, or the read contained stop codons, out-of-frame junctions, or ambiguous translated residues. A V3J clonotype was defined by an identical inferred V gene, J gene, and CDR3 amino acid sequence. The percentage overlap between two repertoires was calculated by dividing the number of shared unique clonotypes by the size of the smaller repertoire. Repertoire richness was assessed with RTK rarefaction, the Chao1 estimator, and Recon v2.1 estimates of unobserved clonotypes. Generation probabilities were computed with OLGA for all TCRbeta clonotypes obtained by the gDNA method from a few donors. Imported from immuneACCESS, the table was reduced by TCRdb to in-frame sequences with V and J called. These copies leave out some clones; in studies compared against another copy, an unresolved V gene accounts for under half, and the cause of the remainder is not known. V and J calls and clone size come straight from that table; D and trimming were deduced from the DNA. The sample table contains about 680,000 clones; only one count was recorded for around four fifths of them. Around 2% of the sample is held by the ten biggest clonotypes.

This TCR was sampled from a woman between 25 and 40 years old in good health. The sample was memory CD4+ T cells sorted from blood. In the paper's terms, the cell subset or site label means: CD45RA-negative fraction.

Read as DNA, the sequence is TGCGCCAGCAGCCAAGGTTCATTAGGGGTTGAAGGAAAACTGTTTTTT. Its amino acids are CASSQGSLGVEGKLFF. In this chain, TRBV4-1 is recombined with TRBJ1-4, and the D gene may be TRBD1, 5 bases matching. The junction carries 19 bases between V and J, which are trimmed by 1 base and 10 bases respectively. The CDR3 starts with the cysteine, ends with the phenylalanine, and has 16 residues. Solely the CDR3 DNA is kept, with 48 bases framed from the first base. CDR1 and CDR2, per the germline V gene, are MGHRA and YSYEKL.